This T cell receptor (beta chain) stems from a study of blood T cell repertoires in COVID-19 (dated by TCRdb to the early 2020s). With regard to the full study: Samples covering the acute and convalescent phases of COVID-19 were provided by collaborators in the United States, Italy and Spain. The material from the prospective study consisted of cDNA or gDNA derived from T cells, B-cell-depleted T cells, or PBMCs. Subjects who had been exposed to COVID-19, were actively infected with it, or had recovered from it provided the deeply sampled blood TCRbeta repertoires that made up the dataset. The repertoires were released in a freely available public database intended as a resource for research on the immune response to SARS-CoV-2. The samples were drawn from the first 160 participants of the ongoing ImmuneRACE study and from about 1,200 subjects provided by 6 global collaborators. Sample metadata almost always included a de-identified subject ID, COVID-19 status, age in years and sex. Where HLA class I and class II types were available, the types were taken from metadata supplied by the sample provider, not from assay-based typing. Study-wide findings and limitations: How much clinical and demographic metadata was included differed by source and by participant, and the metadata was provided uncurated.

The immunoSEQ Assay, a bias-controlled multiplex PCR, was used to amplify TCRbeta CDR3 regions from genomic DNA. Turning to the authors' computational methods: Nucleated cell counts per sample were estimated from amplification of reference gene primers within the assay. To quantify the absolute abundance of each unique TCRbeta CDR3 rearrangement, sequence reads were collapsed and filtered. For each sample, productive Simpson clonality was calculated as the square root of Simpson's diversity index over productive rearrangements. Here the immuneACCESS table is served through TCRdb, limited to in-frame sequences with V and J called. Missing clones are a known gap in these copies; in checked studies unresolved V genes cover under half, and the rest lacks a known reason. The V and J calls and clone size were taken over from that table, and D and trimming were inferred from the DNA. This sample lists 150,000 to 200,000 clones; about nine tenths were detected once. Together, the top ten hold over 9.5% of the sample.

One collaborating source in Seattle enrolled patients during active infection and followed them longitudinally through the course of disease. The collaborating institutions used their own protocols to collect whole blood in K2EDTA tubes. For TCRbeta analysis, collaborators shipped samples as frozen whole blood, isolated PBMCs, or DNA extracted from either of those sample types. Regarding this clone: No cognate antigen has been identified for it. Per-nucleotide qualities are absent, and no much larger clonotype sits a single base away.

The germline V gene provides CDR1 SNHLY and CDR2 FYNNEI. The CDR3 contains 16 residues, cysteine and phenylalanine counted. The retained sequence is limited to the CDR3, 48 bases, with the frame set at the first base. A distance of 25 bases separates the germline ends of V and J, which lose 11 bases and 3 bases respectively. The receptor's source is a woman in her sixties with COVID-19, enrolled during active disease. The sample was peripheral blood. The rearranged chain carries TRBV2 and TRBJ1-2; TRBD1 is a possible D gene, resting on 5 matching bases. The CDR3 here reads CALVGAALAQDYGYTF. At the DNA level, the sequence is TGTGCCCTGGTTGGGGCAGCGTTGGCCCAGGACTATGGCTACACCTTC. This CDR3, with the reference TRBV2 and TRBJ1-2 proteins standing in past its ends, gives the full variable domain EPEVTQTPSHQVTQMGQEVILRCVPISNHLYFYWYRQILGQKVEFLVSFYNNEISEKSEIFDDQFSVERPDGSNFTLKIRSTKLEDSAMYFCALVGAALAQDYGYTFGSGTRLTVV.